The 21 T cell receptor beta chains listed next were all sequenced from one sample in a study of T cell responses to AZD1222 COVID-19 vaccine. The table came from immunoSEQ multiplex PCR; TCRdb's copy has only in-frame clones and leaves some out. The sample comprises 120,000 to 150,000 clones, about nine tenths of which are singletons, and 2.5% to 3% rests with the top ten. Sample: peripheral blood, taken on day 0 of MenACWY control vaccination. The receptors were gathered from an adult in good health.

DNA of the CDR3: TGTGCCTGGAGTGAGAACAGCTCTGGAAACACCATATATTTT. It is translated as CAWSENSSGNTIYF. V is TRBV30 and J is TRBJ1-3, with D hard to call. This CDR3 spans 14 amino acids. Trimming left V 1 base short and J 0 bases short, with 7 bases between. Germline V gene lookup returns CDR1 GTSNPN and CDR2 SVGIG (reference sequence).

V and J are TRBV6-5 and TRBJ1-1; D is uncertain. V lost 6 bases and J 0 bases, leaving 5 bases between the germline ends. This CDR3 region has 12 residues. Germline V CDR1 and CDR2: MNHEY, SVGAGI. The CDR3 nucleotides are TGTGCCAGCAGAACGATGAACACTGAAGCTTTCTTT. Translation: CASRTMNTEAFF.

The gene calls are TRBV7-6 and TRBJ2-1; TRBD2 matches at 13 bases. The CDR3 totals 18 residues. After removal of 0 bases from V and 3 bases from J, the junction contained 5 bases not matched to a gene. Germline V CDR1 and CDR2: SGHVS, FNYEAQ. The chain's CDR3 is CASSLATSGRPSYNEQFF. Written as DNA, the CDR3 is TGTGCCAGCAGCTTAGCGACTAGCGGGAGGCCCAGCTACAATGAGCAGTTCTTC. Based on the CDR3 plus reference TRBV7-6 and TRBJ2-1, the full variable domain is GAGVSQSPRYKVTKRGQDVALRCDPISGHVSLYWYRQALGQGPEFLTYFNYEAQQDKSGLPNDRFSAERPEGSISTLTIQRTEQRDSAMYRCASSLATSGRPSYNEQFFGPGTRLTVL.

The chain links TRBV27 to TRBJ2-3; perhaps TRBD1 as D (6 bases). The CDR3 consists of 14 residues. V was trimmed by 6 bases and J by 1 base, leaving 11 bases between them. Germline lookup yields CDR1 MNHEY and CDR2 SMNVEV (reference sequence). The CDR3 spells CASRYRVRTDTQYF. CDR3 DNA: TGTGCCAGCAGGTACAGGGTCCGCACAGATACGCAGTATTTT.

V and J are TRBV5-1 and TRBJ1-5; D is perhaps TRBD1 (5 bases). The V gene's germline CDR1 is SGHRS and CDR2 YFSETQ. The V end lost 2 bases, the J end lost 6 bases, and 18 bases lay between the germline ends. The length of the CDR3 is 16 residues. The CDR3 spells CASSLSGTGDGQPQHF. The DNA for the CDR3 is TGCGCCAGCAGCTTATCCGGGACGGGTGATGGTCAGCCCCAGCATTTT.

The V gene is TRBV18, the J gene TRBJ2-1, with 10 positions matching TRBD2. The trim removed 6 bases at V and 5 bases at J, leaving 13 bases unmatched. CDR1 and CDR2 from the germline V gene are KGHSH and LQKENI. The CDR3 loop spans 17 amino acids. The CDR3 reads CASSQYLGGLADNEQFF. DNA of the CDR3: TGTGCCAGCTCTCAGTACCTTGGTGGACTAGCGGACAATGAGCAGTTCTTC.

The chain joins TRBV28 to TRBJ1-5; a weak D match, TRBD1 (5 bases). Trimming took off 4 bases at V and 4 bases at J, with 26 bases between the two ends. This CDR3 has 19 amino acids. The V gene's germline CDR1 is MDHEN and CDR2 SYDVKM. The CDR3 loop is CASSSPDIYTPHVNQPQHF. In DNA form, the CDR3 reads TGTGCCAGCAGTTCCCCGGACATTTACACCCCCCATGTAAATCAGCCCCAGCATTTT.

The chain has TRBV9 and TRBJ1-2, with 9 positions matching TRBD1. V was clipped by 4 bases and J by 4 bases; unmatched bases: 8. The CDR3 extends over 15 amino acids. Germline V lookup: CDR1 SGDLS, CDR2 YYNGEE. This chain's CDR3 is CASSSSGTGFYGYTF. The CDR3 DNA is TGTGCCAGCAGCTCCAGCGGGACAGGGTTCTATGGCTACACCTTC.

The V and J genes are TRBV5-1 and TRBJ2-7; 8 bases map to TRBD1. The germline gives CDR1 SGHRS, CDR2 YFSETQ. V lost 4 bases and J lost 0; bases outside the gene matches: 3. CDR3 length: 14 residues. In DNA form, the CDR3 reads TGCGCCAGCAGCAACACAGGGGGCTCCTACGAGCAGTACTTC. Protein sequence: CASSNTGGSYEQYF.

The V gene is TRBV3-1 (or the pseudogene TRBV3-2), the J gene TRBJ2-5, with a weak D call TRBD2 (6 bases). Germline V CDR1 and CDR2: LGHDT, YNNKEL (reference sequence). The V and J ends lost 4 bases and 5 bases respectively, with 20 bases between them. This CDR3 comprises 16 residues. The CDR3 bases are TGTGCCAGCAGCCGCCTACGACTAGGGGTGGGGGAGACCCAGTACTTC. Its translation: CASSRLRLGVGETQYF.

The CDR3 sequence: CASPGTGTGANVLTF. The CDR3 DNA reads TGTGCCAGCCCCGGGACAGGGACCGGGGCCAACGTCCTGACTTTC. This sequence joins TRBV6-5 and TRBJ2-6; 9 nucleotides line up with TRBD1. Trimming removed 8 bases from V and 4 bases from J; junction bases left unmatched: 6. CDR3 size: 15 residues. Germline-derived CDR1 and CDR2 are MNHEY and SVGAGI.

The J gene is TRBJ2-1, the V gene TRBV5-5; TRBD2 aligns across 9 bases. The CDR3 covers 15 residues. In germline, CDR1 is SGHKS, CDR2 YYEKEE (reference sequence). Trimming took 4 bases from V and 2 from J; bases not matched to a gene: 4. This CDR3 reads CASSASGGPYNEQFF. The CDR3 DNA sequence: TGTGCCAGCAGCGCAAGCGGGGGGCCCTACAATGAGCAGTTCTTC.

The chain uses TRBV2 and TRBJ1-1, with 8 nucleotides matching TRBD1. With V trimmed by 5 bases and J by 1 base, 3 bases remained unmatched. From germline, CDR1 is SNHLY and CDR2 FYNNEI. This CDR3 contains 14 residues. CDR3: CASSWDRTNTEAFF. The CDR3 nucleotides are TGTGCCAGCAGTTGGGACAGGACGAACACTGAAGCTTTCTTT.

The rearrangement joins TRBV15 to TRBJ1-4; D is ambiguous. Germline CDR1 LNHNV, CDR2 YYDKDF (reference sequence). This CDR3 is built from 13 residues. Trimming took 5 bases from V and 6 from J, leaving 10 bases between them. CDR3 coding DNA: TGTGCCACCAGCGGGAGAACAGATGAAAAACTGTTTTTT. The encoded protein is CATSGRTDEKLFF.

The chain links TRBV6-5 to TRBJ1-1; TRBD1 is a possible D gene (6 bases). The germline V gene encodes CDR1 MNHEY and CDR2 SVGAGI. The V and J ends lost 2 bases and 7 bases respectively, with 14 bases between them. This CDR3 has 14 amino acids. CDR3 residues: CASSYRINRVEAFF. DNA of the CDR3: TGTGCCAGCAGTTACCGAATTAACAGGGTTGAAGCTTTCTTT.

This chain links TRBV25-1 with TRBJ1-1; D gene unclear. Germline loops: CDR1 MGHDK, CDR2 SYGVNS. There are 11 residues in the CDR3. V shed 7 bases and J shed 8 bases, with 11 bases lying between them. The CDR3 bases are TGTGCCAGCAACCTTTTGGGGGAAGCTTTCTTT. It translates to CASNLLGEAFF.

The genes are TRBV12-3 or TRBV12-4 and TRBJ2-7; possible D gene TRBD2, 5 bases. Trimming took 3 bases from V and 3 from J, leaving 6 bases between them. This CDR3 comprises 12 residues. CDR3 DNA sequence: TGTGCCAGCAGTTTTGCGGGCTACGAGCAGTACTTC. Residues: CASSFAGYEQYF.

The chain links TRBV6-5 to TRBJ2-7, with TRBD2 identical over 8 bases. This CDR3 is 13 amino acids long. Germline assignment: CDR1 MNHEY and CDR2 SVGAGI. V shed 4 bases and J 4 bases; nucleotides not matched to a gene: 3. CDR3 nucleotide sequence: TGTGCCAGCAGTTCGGGGGGGCTGTACGAGCAGTACTTC. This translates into CASSSGGLYEQYF.

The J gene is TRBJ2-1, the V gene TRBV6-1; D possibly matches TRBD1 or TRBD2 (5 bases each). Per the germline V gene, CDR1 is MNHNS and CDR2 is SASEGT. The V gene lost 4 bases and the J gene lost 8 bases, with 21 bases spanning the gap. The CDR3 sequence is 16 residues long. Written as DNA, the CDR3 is TGTGCCAGCAGTGGCTACGGGACCGCAATAACGGATGAGCAGTTCTTC. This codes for CASSGYGTAITDEQFF.

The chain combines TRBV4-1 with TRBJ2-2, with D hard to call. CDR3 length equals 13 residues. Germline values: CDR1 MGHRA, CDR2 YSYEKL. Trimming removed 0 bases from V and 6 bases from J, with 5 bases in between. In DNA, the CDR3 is TGCGCCAGCAGCCAAGATATAGCCGGGGAGCTGTTTTTT. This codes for CASSQDIAGELFF.

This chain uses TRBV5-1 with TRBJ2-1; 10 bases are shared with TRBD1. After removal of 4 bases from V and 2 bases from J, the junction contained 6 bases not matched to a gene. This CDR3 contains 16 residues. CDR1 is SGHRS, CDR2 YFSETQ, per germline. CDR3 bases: TGCGCCAGCAGCGATGGACAGGGGGTAACCTACAATGAGCAGTTCTTC. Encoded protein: CASSDGQGVTYNEQFF.